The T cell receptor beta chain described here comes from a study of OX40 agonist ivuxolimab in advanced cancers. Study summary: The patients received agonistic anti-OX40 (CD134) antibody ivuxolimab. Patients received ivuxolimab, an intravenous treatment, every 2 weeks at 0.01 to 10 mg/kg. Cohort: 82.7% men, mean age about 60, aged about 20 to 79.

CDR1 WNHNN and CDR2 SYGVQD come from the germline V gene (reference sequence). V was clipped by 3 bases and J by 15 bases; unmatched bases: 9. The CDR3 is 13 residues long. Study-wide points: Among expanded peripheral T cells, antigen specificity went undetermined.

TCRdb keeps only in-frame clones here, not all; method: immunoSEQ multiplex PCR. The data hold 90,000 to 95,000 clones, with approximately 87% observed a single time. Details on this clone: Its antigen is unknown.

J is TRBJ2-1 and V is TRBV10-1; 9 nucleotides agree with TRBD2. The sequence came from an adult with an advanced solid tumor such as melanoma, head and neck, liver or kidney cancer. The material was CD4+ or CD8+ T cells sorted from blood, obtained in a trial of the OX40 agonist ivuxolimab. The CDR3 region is CASSDGLAGRAFF. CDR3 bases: TGCGCCAGCAGTGACGGGCTAGCGGGAAGGGCGTTCTTC.